This TCR beta chain was identified in a study of beta chain features in type 1 diabetes. Reverse transcription of all isolated RNA meant that expressed TCRB transcripts were sequenced. The table came from immunoSEQ multiplex PCR; TCRdb's copy has only in-frame clones and leaves some out. Here the sample spans about 340,000 clones, roughly 8% being singletons. Findings and limits, study-wide: Whether TCRB rearrangement is influenced by HLA type went unresolved here. For Type 1 diabetes patients, all four CD4+ subsets carried TCRB CDR3s that were moderately but significantly shorter.

This clone was seen repeatedly, ten times or more. The antigen is undetermined. CDR3 length: 14 residues. The germline V gene has CDR1 SNHLY and CDR2 FYNNEI. V lost 7 bases and J lost 2, with 9 bases in between. The sample consisted of central memory CD4+ T cells from blood. This clonotype was obtained from a young woman in good health. The chain has TRBV2 and TRBJ2-6; a possible D gene is TRBD1 (6 bases). CDR3 bases: TGTGCCAGCATTAGACAGGCTGGGGCCAACGTCCTGACTTTC. Encoded protein: CASIRQAGANVLTF.